A selection of T cell receptor beta chains follows, all from one sample in a study of blood T cell repertoires in COVID-19. The method was immunoSEQ multiplex PCR; TCRdb's version includes in-frame clones alone and lacks a portion of them. This table has 70,000 or so clones, about nine tenths appearing once. Sequences were obtained from peripheral blood. These receptors originate from a man between 50 and 59 years old with active COVID-19. Each CDR3 is given with its conserved first and last residue. A D gene is named only where the DNA matches it firmly. For some rows the clone size is stated as once, few or many, or as a class when expanded; others skip it.

clone_size	j_call	d_call	v_call	cdr3_nt	cdr3_aa
.	TRBJ2-6	.	TRBV19	TGTGCCAGTAGTTTGGCTTCTGGGGCCAACGTCCTGACTTTC	CASSLASGANVLTF
.	TRBJ2-7	.	TRBV30	TGTGCCTGGGGGGACAACGAGCAGTACTTC	CAWGDNEQYF
.	TRBJ2-5	.	TRBV11-3	TGTGCCAGCAGCTTTGGGGCTGCAGAGACCCAGTACTTC	CASSFGAAETQYF
.	TRBJ1-5	.	TRBV10-2	TGCGCCAGCAGGATTGGAGCAAATCAGCCCCAGCATTTT	CASRIGANQPQHF
few	TRBJ2-7	TRBD1	TRBV7-9	TGTGCCAGCAGCCCGACAGGGACGCCCTACGAGCAGTACTTC	CASSPTGTPYEQYF
.	TRBJ1-6	.	TRBV21-1	TGTGCCAGCAACAACCCGGACAGGGAGGTTTCACCCCTCCACTTT	CASNNPDREVSPLHF
few	TRBJ1-2	TRBD1	TRBV7-8	TGTGCCAGCAGCTTACCCCGCAGGGGGTTCTATGGCTACACCTTC	CASSLPRRGFYGYTF
.	TRBJ2-2	TRBD2	TRBV7-2	TGTGCCAGCAGCTCCGGGACTAGCGGGATTGACGGGGAGCTGTTTTTT	CASSSGTSGIDGELFF
.	TRBJ2-1	.	TRBV5-1	TGCGCCAGCAGCCGAGGGGCAGCGGGCCCTTACAATGAGCAGTTCTTC	CASSRGAAGPYNEQFF
.	TRBJ1-2	TRBD1	TRBV24-1	TGTGCCACCAGTGACCATGGAGGACAGGGGGCTTCTGGCTACACCTTC	CATSDHGGQGASGYTF
.	TRBJ2-5	.	TRBV19	TGTGCCAGTAGTACAGGGGGCCGGCGGGGGCGATACCTACAAGAGACCCAGTACTTC	CASSTGGRRGRYLQETQYF
.	TRBJ1-5	.	TRBV28	TGTGCCAGCAGCCCCCGAGGATTCGGTCAGCCCCAGCATTTT	CASSPRGFGQPQHF
.	TRBJ2-7	.	TRBV13	TGTGCCAGCAGCTGGACACCTGACGAGCAGTACTTC	CASSWTPDEQYF